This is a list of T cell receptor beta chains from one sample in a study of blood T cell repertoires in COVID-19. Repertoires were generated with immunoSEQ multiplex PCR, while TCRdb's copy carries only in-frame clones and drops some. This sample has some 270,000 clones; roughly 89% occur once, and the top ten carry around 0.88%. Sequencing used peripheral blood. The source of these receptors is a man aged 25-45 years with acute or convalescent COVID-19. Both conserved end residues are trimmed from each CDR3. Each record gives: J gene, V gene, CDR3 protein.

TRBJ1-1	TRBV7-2	ASSPLAPGKNTEAF
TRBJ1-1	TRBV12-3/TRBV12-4	ASSFGGATEAF
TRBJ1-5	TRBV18	ASSLREGRRNQPQH
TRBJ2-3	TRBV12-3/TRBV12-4	ASSPDGDTQY
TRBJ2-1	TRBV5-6	ASSRVSLAGEQF
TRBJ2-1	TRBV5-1	ASSLDITGSSEQF
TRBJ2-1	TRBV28	ATSGTGVHEQF
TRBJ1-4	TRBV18	ASSPGQGGTNEKLF
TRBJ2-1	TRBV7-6	ASSLAPASGGNEQF
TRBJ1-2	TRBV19	ASSPGDYGYT
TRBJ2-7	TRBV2	ASSITYEQY
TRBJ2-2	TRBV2	ASKALAVNTGELF
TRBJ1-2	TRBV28	ASSLRRRTDGYT
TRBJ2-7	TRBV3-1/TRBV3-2	ASRQGTPGLAGSLEQY
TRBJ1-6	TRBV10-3	AISARTGGDSPLH
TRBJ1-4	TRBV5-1	ASSPGGATNEKLF
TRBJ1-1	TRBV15	ATSRDHKTEAF
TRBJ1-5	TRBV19	ASSNPTLRPLYSNQPQH
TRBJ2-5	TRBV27	ASTNRGTQY
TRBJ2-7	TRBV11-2	ASSSPTRGYEQY
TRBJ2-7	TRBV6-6	ASSYREQGLGKQY
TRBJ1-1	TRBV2	VDRGRNTEAF
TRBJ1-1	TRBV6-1	ASSDPAEAF
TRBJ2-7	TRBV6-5	ASSSWTSGENEQY
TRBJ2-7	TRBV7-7	ASSRGLAGVQGEQY
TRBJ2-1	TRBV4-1	ASSQGQGAHEQF
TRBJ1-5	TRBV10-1	ASSESRDRGGQPQH
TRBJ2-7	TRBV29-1	SAAGTGFDEQY
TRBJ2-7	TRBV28	ASSLGGARYEQY
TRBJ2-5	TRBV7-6	ASSGTSGGAQY
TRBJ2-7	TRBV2	ASRGTEEYEQY
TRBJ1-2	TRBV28	ASSLEPRGGYT
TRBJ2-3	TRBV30	AWSLGQGESDTQY
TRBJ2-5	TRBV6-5	ASTPGQQETQY
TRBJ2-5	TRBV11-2	ASSFSGGATGGETQY
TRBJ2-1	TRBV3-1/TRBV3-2	ASSHRPRANNEQF
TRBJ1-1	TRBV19	ASSISSGFTEAF
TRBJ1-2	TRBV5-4	ASSSLGTGDTNYGYT
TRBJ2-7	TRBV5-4	ASTSGGSEQY